This TCR beta chain was captured in a study of regulatory T cells in long-lasting Graves disease. Note on this clonotype: What it recognizes is unknown.

With iRepertoire HTBI primers and Arm-PCR of CDR3 regions, TCR beta libraries were built. TCRdb reprocessed the multiplex PCR reads with MiXCR, giving one entry per CDR3 protein. The sample has over 350,000 distinct CDR3 sequences; roughly 20% are singletons. The V end lost 6 bases, the J end lost 8 bases, and 13 bases lay between the germline ends. CDR3 length: 11 residues. The germline V gene has CDR1 DFQATT and CDR2 SNEGSKA (reference sequence). Study-wide findings and caveats: Examination was confined to peripheral blood, excluding thyroid tissue. The number of shared public clonotypes was higher in persistent patients (under 3,000) than new patients (under 1,000). Segments TRBV28, TRBJ1-2 and TRBJ2-5 showed preferential usage in persistent disease.

Time point in this sample: persistent/refractory GD, antithyroid drugs over 5 years with positive TRAb. PBMCs provided the RNA from which the TCR library was made. The chain recombines TRBV20-1 with TRBJ1-2; D call uncertain. The specimen was peripheral blood mononuclear cells (PBMCs), collected when the disease was refractory, from a patient treated with antithyroid drugs. The sequence derives from a female donor with Graves disease. The CDR3 sequence is CSAPTPPGYTF. The CDR3 DNA reads as TGCAGTGCCCCTACCCCCCCGGGCTACACCTTC.